This T cell receptor beta chain was sequenced during a study of response to subunit inactivated influenza vaccine. TCRdb processed the RT-PCR reads anew with MiXCR; each CDR3 protein has one entry. This sample has about 500,000 distinct CDR3 sequences, with about 15% found just once. Trimming took 1 base from V and 6 from J; bases not matched to a gene: 12. CDR3 length equals 18 residues. In germline, CDR1 is LGHDT, CDR2 YNNKEL (reference sequence). Regarding this clonotype: Antigen specificity is unknown.

Study outcomes and limitations: The authors suggested that every seasonal influenza vaccination recruits few new T cells.

The receptor was derived from a man aged 45 to 75 who received an inactivated influenza vaccine. The chain is built from TRBV3-1 and TRBJ2-7, with 13 bases that match TRBD2. Material: CD4+ T cells sorted from PBMCs, obtained less than 30 months after vaccination. The CDR3 sequence: CASSQGFGTSGASGEQYF. The CDR3 DNA sequence: TGTGCCAGCAGCCAAGGTTTCGGGACTAGCGGGGCGTCCGGCGAGCAGTACTTC.